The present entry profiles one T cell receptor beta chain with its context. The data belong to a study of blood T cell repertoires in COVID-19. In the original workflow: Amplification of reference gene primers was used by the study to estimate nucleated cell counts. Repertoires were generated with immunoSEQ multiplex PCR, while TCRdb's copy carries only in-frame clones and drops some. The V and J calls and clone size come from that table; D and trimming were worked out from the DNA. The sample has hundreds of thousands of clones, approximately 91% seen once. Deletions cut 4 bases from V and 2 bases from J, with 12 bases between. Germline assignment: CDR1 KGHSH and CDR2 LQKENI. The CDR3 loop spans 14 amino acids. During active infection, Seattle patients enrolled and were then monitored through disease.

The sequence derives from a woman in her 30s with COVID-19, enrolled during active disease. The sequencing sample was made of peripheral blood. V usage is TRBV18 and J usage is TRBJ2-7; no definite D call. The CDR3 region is CASSLQTLTYEQYF. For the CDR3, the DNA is TGTGCCAGCTCACTCCAGACACTCACCTACGAGCAGTACTTC.